These T cell receptor beta chains were read from a single sample in a study of cytotoxic CD8 clonotypes in ibrutinib-treated CLL. Sequenced by immunoSEQ multiplex PCR; TCRdb stores in-frame clones only, minus some. The data contain 150,000 or so clones, about 80% of them seen just once; the ten biggest clones take up roughly 1.9%. This specimen was PBMCs, taken after 12 months of ibrutinib treatment. The receptors come from a human donor with chronic lymphocytic leukemia. Both conserved end residues are part of each CDR3. The order of the fields is J gene, D gene, V gene, CDR3 length, clone size, CDR3 DNA, CDR3 protein. The D gene is left open where the match is weak. Clone size is not always given. Where it is, it says once, few, many or a class for expanded clones.

j_call: TRBJ2-5
d_call: TRBD1
v_call: TRBV9
cdr3_length: 15
clone_size: .
cdr3_nt: TGTGCCAGCAGCGGTAGGACAGGTCAAGCGGAGACCCAGTACTTC
cdr3_aa: CASSGRTGQAETQYF

j_call: TRBJ2-7
d_call: TRBD2
v_call: TRBV19
cdr3_length: 16
clone_size: few
cdr3_nt: TGTGCCAGTAGTACCCTAGCGGGGGCTAAGACCTACGAGCAGTACTTC
cdr3_aa: CASSTLAGAKTYEQYF

j_call: TRBJ2-1
d_call: .
v_call: TRBV28
cdr3_length: 17
clone_size: .
cdr3_nt: TGTGCCACCTCTTCAGGGGGGGGCGGGGGCACCTACAATGAGCAGTTCTTC
cdr3_aa: CATSSGGGGGTYNEQFF

j_call: TRBJ1-5
d_call: .
v_call: TRBV28
cdr3_length: 12
clone_size: .
cdr3_nt: TGTGCCAGCAACGTGAATGATCGGCCCCAGCATTTT
cdr3_aa: CASNVNDRPQHF

j_call: TRBJ1-1
d_call: TRBD1
v_call: TRBV4-2
cdr3_length: 16
clone_size: .
cdr3_nt: TGTGCCAGCAGCCAACCAGGGGGCAGGATGAACACTGAAGCTTTCTTT
cdr3_aa: CASSQPGGRMNTEAFF

j_call: TRBJ2-1
d_call: TRBD2
v_call: TRBV18
cdr3_length: 16
clone_size: .
cdr3_nt: TGTGCCAGCTCACAACAGTGGTCGCGGGGGGACAATGAGCAGTTCTTC
cdr3_aa: CASSQQWSRGDNEQFF

j_call: TRBJ2-3
d_call: TRBD2
v_call: TRBV5-1
cdr3_length: 16
clone_size: .
cdr3_nt: TGCGCCAGCAGCTTGGGGGCTAGCGGCACCACAGATACGCAGTATTTT
cdr3_aa: CASSLGASGTTDTQYF

j_call: TRBJ1-2
d_call: .
v_call: TRBV2
cdr3_length: 15
clone_size: .
cdr3_nt: TGTGCCAGCAAAAGGACAACTCTAGGGGGCTATGGCTACACCTTC
cdr3_aa: CASKRTTLGGYGYTF

j_call: TRBJ2-3
d_call: .
v_call: TRBV19
cdr3_length: 17
clone_size: .
cdr3_nt: TGTGCCAGTAGTAGACGCGGGGCAGACACATTCACAGATACGCAGTATTTT
cdr3_aa: CASSRRGADTFTDTQYF

j_call: TRBJ2-1
d_call: TRBD2
v_call: TRBV28
cdr3_length: 16
clone_size: .
cdr3_nt: TGTGCCAGCAGTTTAACCAGCGGGGGGGTCTACAATGAGCAGTTCTTC
cdr3_aa: CASSLTSGGVYNEQFF

j_call: TRBJ2-7
d_call: .
v_call: TRBV7-9
cdr3_length: 14
clone_size: .
cdr3_nt: TGTGCCAGCAGCTCCCCGGCAGAGACCTACGAGCAGTACTTC
cdr3_aa: CASSSPAETYEQYF

j_call: TRBJ1-4
d_call: .
v_call: TRBV18
cdr3_length: 15
clone_size: .
cdr3_nt: TGTGCCAGCTCACCAGGGGATCTCCGTGGAGTGGTACTGTTTTTT
cdr3_aa: CASSPGDLRGVVLFF

j_call: TRBJ1-1
d_call: .
v_call: TRBV28
cdr3_length: 15
clone_size: .
cdr3_nt: TGTGCCAGCAGTTCCCCCTCAGCGATGAACACTGAAGCTTTCTTT
cdr3_aa: CASSSPSAMNTEAFF

j_call: TRBJ1-4
d_call: .
v_call: TRBV25-1
cdr3_length: 15
clone_size: .
cdr3_nt: TGTGCCAGCAGTGGTCCGGGACGGGAAAATGAAAAACTGTTTTTT
cdr3_aa: CASSGPGRENEKLFF

j_call: TRBJ2-7
d_call: .
v_call: TRBV5-6
cdr3_length: 11
clone_size: few
cdr3_nt: TGTGCCAGCAGCTACTCCTACGAGCAGTACTTC
cdr3_aa: CASSYSYEQYF

j_call: TRBJ1-6
d_call: .
v_call: TRBV7-9
cdr3_length: 14
clone_size: .
cdr3_nt: TGTGCCAGCAGCTTCGGGACGGAGAATTCACCCCTCCACTTT
cdr3_aa: CASSFGTENSPLHF

j_call: TRBJ1-4
d_call: TRBD1
v_call: TRBV4-3
cdr3_length: 14
clone_size: .
cdr3_nt: TGCGCCAGCAGCCGAGGGACAGCTAATGAAAAACTGTTTTTT
cdr3_aa: CASSRGTANEKLFF

j_call: TRBJ2-7
d_call: TRBD1
v_call: TRBV7-2
cdr3_length: 16
clone_size: .
cdr3_nt: TGTGCCAGCAGCTTAGGGTTGCTAGGGGGCGCGTACGAGCAGTACTTC
cdr3_aa: CASSLGLLGGAYEQYF

j_call: TRBJ1-2
d_call: .
v_call: TRBV30
cdr3_length: 18
clone_size: few
cdr3_nt: TGTGCCTGGAGACCCTTTATACGGGGAATCCTAGCTAACTATGGCTACACCTTC
cdr3_aa: CAWRPFIRGILANYGYTF

j_call: TRBJ2-1
d_call: TRBD2
v_call: TRBV9
cdr3_length: 16
clone_size: .
cdr3_nt: TGTGCCAGCAGCGTAAGAGCGGGGGGGCAATCGAATGAGCAGTTCTTC
cdr3_aa: CASSVRAGGQSNEQFF